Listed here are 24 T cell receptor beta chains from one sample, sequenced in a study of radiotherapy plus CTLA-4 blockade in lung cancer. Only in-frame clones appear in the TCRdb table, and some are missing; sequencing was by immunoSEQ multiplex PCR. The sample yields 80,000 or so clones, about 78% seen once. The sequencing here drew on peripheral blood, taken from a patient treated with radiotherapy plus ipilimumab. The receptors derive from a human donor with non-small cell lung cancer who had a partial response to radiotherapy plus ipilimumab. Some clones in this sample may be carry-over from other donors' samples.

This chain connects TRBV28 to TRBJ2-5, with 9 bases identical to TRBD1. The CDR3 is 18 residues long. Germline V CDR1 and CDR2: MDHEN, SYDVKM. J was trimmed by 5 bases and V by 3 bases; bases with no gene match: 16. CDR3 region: CASSFTLSTGQGGETQYF. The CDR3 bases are TGTGCCAGCAGTTTCACTCTCTCAACGGGACAGGGTGGGGAGACCCAGTACTTC.

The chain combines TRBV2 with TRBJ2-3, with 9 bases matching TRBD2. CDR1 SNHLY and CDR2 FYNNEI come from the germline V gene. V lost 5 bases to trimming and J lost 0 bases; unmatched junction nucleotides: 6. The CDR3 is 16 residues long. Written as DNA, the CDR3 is TGTGCCAGCAGTTCGATAACTAGCGGGAGCACAGATACGCAGTATTTT. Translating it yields CASSSITSGSTDTQYF.

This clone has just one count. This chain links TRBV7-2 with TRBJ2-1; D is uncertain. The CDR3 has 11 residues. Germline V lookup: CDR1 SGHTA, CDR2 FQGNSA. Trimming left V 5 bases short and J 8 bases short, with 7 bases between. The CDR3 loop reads CASSNFDEQFF. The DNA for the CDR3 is TGTGCCAGCAGCAACTTCGATGAGCAGTTCTTC. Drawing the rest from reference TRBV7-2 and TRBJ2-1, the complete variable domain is GAGVSQSPSNKVTEKGKDVELRCDPISGHTALYWYRQSLGQGLEFLIYFQGNSAPDKSGLPSDRFSAERTGGSVSTLTIQRTQQEDSAVYLCASSNFDEQFFGPGTRLTVL.

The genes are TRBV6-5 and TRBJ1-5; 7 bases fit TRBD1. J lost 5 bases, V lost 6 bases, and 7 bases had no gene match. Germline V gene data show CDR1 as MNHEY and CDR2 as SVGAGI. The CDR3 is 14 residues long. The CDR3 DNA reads TGTGCCAGCAGCCCCGACAGGGACGATCAGCCCCAGCATTTT. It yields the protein CASSPDRDDQPQHF.

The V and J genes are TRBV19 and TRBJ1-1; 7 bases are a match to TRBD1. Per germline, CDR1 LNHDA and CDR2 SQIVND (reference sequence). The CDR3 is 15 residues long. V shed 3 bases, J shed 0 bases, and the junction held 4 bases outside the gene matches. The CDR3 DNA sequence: TGTGCCAGTAGTATGGTGAGGGGGCTGAACACTGAAGCTTTCTTT. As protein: CASSMVRGLNTEAFF. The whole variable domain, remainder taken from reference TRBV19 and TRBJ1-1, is DGGITQSPKYLFRKEGQNVTLSCEQNLNHDAMYWYRQDPGQGLRLIYYSQIVNDFQKGDIAEGYSVSREKKESFPLTVTSAQKNPTAFYLCASSMVRGLNTEAFFGQGTRLTVV.

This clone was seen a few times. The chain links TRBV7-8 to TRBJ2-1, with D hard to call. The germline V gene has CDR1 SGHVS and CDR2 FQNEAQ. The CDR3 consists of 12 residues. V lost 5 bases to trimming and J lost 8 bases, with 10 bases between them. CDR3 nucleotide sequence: TGTGCCAGCAGCGCCTACCGGGATGAGCAGTTCTTC. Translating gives CASSAYRDEQFF.

CDR3 in DNA: TGTGCCAGCAGCCAAGATTCAGGATTTTGGGCTGAAGCTTTCTTT. Encoded protein: CASSQDSGFWAEAFF. The chain recombines TRBV4-2 with TRBJ1-1; D is undetermined. Trimming pared 0 bases from V and 6 bases from J, leaving 14 bases between. The CDR3 is 15 residues long. Germline V CDR1 and CDR2: LGHNA, YNFKEQ.

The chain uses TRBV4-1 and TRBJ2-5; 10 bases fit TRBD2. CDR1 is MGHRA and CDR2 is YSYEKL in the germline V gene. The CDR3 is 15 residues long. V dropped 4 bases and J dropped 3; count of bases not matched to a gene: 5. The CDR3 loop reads CASSRLGLAEETQYF. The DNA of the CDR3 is TGCGCCAGCAGCCGCCTCGGACTAGCGGAAGAGACCCAGTACTTC.

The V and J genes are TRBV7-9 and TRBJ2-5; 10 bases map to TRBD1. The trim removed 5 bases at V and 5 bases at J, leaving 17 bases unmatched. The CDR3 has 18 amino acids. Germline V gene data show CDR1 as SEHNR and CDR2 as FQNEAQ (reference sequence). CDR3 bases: TGTGCCAGCAGCACGTACGCCGGGACAGGGGACAGATGGGAGACCCAGTACTTC. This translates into CASSTYAGTGDRWETQYF.

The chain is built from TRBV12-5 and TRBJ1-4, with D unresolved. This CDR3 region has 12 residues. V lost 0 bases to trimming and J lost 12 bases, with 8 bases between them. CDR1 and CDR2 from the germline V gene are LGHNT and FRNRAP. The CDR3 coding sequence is TGTGCTAGTGGTTTGGTTCGGGAAGAACTGTTTTTT. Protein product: CASGLVREELFF.

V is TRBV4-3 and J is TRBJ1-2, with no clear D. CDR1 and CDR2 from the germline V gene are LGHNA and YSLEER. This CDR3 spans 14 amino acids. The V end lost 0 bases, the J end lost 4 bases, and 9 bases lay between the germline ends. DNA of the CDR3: TGCGCCAGCAGCCAAGACAGGAGGTCCTATGGCTACACCTTC. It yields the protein CASSQDRRSYGYTF.

CDR3 nucleotides: TGTGCCAGCTCACCTCTAGGGGTGGGAGGCACTGAAGCTTTCTTT. Protein sequence: CASSPLGVGGTEAFF. V is TRBV18 and J is TRBJ1-1, with a possible D match to TRBD1 (5 bases). This CDR3 comprises 15 residues. V was cut by 3 bases and J by 4 bases, with 15 bases left in between. CDR1 is KGHSH, CDR2 LQKENI, per germline.

The CDR3, as DNA: TGTGCCAGCAGCTTTAGCTCCTACGAGCAGTACTTC. Translation gives CASSFSSYEQYF. This chain joins TRBV2 and TRBJ2-7; no reliable D call. CDR3 length equals 12 residues. Trimming took 6 bases from V and 0 from J, leaving 6 bases between them. Germline CDR1 reads SNHLY; CDR2 reads FYNNEI.

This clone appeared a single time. The DNA for the CDR3 is TGTGCCAGTAGCCGGGACAGGGCACAAGCCGGGGAGCTGTTTTTT. Protein: CASSRDRAQAGELFF. The chain recombines TRBV19 with TRBJ2-2; 9 positions agree with TRBD1. Looked up from germline, CDR1 is LNHDA and CDR2 is SQIVND (reference sequence). The CDR3 covers 15 residues. With V trimmed by 6 bases and J by 6 bases, 8 bases remained unmatched.

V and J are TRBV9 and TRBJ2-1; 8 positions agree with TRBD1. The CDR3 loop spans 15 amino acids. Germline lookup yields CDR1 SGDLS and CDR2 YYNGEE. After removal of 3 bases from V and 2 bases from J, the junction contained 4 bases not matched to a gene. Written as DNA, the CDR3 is TGTGCCAGCAGCGCCTGGACAGGGACCTACAATGAGCAGTTCTTC. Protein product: CASSAWTGTYNEQFF.

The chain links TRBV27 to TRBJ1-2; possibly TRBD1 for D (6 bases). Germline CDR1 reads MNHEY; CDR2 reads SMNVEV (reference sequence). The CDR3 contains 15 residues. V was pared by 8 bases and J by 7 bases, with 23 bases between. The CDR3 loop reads CASGLSSGTRFGYTF. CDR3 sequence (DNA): TGTGCCAGCGGTCTATCCTCCGGGACACGGTTTGGCTACACCTTC.

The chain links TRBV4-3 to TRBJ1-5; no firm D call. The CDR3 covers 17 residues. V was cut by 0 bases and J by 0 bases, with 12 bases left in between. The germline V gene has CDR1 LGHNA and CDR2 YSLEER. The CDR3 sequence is CASSQDLGSDSNQPQHF. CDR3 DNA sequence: TGCGCCAGCAGCCAAGATCTAGGCAGCGATAGCAATCAGCCCCAGCATTTT.

This CDR3 is CASSLGEGGDTQYF. The DNA for the CDR3 is TGCGCCAGCAGCTTGGGGGAGGGTGGCGATACGCAGTATTTT. This rearrangement joins TRBV5-1 to TRBJ2-3, with TRBD2 matching 7 bases. Germline CDR1 SGHRS, CDR2 YFSETQ. The J segment lost 6 bases and the V segment lost 0 bases, leaving 4 bases of the junction unmatched. The CDR3 loop spans 14 amino acids.

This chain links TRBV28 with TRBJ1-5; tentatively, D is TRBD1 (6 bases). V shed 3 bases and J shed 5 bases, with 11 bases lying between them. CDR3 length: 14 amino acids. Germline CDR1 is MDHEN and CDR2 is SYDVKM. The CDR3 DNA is TGTGCCAGCAGTTTGGGGCAGGGGTATCAGCCCCAGCATTTT. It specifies CASSLGQGYQPQHF.

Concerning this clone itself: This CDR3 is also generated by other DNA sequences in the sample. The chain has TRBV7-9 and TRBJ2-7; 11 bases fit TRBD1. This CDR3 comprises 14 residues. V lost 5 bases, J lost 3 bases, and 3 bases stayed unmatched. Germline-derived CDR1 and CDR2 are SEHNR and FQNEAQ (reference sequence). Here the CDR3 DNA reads TGTGCCAGCAGCCCAGGGACAGGGGGCTACGAGCAGTACTTC. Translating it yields CASSPGTGGYEQYF. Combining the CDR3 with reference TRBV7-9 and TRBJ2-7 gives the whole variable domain DTGVSQNPRHKITKRGQNVTFRCDPISEHNRLYWYRQTLGQGPEFLTYFQNEAQLEKSRLLSDRFSAERPKGSFSTLEIQRTEQGDSAMYLCASSPGTGGYEQYFGPGTRLTVT.

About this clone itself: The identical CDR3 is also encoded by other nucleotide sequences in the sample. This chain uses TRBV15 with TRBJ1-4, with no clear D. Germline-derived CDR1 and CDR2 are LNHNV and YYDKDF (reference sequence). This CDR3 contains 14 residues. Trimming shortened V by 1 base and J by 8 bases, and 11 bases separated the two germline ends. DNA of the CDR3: TGTGCCACCAGCAGAGGAGGACTCGGGGAAAAACTGTTTTTT. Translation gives CATSRGGLGEKLFF.

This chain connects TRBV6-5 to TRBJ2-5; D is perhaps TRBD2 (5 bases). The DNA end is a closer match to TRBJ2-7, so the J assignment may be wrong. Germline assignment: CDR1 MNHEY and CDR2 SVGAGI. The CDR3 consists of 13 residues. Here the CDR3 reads CASSYSGSYEQYF. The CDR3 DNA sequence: TGTGCCAGCAGTTATTCGGGGTCCTACGAGCAGTACTTC.

The CDR3 loop reads CASSLATGEVGEQYF. CDR3 coding DNA: TGTGCCAGCAGCTTAGCGACAGGGGAGGTAGGCGAGCAGTACTTC. The chain carries TRBV7-4 and TRBJ2-7, with 8 bases lining up with TRBD1. J lost 6 bases, V lost 0 bases, and 7 bases had no gene match. The CDR3 spans 15 residues. The germline V gene has CDR1 SGHVT and CDR2 SQSDAQ.

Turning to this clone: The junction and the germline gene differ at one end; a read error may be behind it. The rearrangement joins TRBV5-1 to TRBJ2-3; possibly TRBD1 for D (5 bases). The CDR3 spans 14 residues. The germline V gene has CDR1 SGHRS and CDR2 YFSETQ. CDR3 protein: CASSLEGNTGTQYF. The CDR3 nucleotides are TGCGCCAGCAGCTTGGAGGGAAACACAGGTACGCAGTATTTT.